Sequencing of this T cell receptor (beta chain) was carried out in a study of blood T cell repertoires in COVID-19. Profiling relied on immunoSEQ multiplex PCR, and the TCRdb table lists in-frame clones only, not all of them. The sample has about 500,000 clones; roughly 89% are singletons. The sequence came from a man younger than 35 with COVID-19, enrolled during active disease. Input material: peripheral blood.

Here the CDR3 DNA reads TGTGCCAGTAGTCCGCAACCCGGACGGGATGAAGCTTTCTTT. Its translation: CASSPQPGRDEAFF. This chain uses TRBV19 with TRBJ1-1, with D uncertain. The V gene's germline CDR1 is LNHDA and CDR2 SQIVND (reference sequence). V lost 5 bases, J lost 7 bases, and 17 bases lay in between. The CDR3 runs 14 residues.